This TCR beta chain was captured in a study of shared clonotypes between healthy human individuals. Study summary: Contributing individuals were a couple of females and a few males aged 18 to 49.

A CD45RA+ naive subset and a CD45RA-negative memory subset were split from CD4+ cells. CDR3 length: 15 residues. Germline lookup yields CDR1 SGHTA and CDR2 FQGNSA. V lost 6 bases and J 3 bases, leaving 18 bases between the germline ends. Measured with immunoSEQ multiplex PCR; TCRdb has only the in-frame clones, and not every one. Of about 1.5 million clones listed, roughly 95% are singletons. The clonotype originates from a man aged 30-40 years in good health. The sequenced sample consisted of naive CD4+ T cells sorted from blood. Subset given: CD45RA+ positively selected. The chain is built from TRBV7-2 and TRBJ2-7; D may be TRBD1 (7 bases). The CDR3 sequence is CASSRTGEAFYEQYF. The CDR3, as DNA: TGTGCCAGCAGTCGTACAGGGGAGGCTTTCTACGAGCAGTACTTC. Full variable domain (missing parts from reference TRBV7-2 and TRBJ2-7): GAGVSQSPSNKVTEKGKDVELRCDPISGHTALYWYRQSLGQGLEFLIYFQGNSAPDKSGLPSDRFSAERTGGSVSTLTIQRTQQEDSAVYLCASSRTGEAFYEQYFGPGTRLTVT.